This T cell receptor beta chain was observed in a study of shared clonotypes between healthy human individuals. Trimming cost V 2 bases and J 0 bases, with 12 bases left between them. CDR1 SGHNT and CDR2 YYREEE come from the germline V gene (reference sequence). This CDR3 is 15 amino acids long. The assay was immunoSEQ multiplex PCR, and TCRdb's table has in-frame clones only and misses some. This sample has around 600,000 clones, with approximately 97% found just once. Study results and caveats: For naive CD4 cells, roughly 4.8% of clonotypes were shared across a handful of donors. Researchers found naive subsets generally carried larger estimated richness than memory subsets. Only blood samples were collected, and tissue repertoires likely differ.

With regard to this clone: Its antigen is still unknown.

The receptor was derived from a woman in her thirties in good health. This chain uses TRBV5-4 with TRBJ2-7; D not certain. Sequencing was carried out using naive CD4+ T cells sorted from blood. Specified subset: CD45RA+ positively selected. The CDR3 DNA reads TGTGCCAGCAGCTTTGAAGGTTCCCGCTCCTACGAGCAGTACTTC. Its protein product is CASSFEGSRSYEQYF.